The following is a T cell receptor (beta chain) sequence with its context. This specimen comes from a study of blood T cell repertoires in COVID-19. Profiling relied on immunoSEQ multiplex PCR, and the TCRdb table lists in-frame clones only, not all of them. The sample lists roughly 180,000 clones; around 85% were seen once. CDR1 ENHRY and CDR2 SYGVKD come from the germline V gene. CDR3 length equals 12 residues. The germline V and J ends were trimmed by 3 bases and 5 bases, with 5 bases remaining between them. This TCR derives from a man aged 55-75 years who had recovered from COVID-19. The chain combines TRBV10-3 with TRBJ1-5; possibly TRBD1 for D (5 bases). Sequencing used peripheral blood. CDR3 in amino acids: CAISEGDQPQHF. The CDR3, as DNA: TGTGCCATCAGTGAAGGGGATCAGCCCCAGCATTTT.